This is a list of T cell receptor beta chains from one sample in a study of T cell responses to AZD1222 COVID-19 vaccine. The repertoire was sequenced with immunoSEQ multiplex PCR; TCRdb's copy has only in-frame clones and lacks some. Of about 80,000 clones listed, roughly 90% are singletons. This specimen consisted of peripheral blood, obtained on day 0 of AZD1222 vaccination. These receptors were taken from an adult in good health. Each CDR3 is given with its conserved first and last residue. The order of the fields is V gene, J gene, clone size, D gene, CDR3 DNA, CDR3 protein. D genes are given only for firm matches. Not all rows give a size; the values are once, few, many and, for expanded clones, a class.

TRBV7-3	TRBJ2-5	-	-	TGTGCCAGCAGCTACCAGGGGGGCCAAGAGACCCAGTACTTC	CASSYQGGQETQYF
TRBV5-5	TRBJ2-4	-	-	TGTGCCAGCAGCTTAGACAGCAAAAACATTCAGTACTTC	CASSLDSKNIQYF
TRBV7-5	TRBJ1-5	-	-	TGTGTCAGAAGCTTAAGGTTAGAACAGCCCCAGCATTTT	CVRSLRLEQPQHF
TRBV28	TRBJ2-7	-	-	TGTGCCAGCAGTTTGGAGGGTAAATCCTACGAGCAGTACTTC	CASSLEGKSYEQYF
TRBV6-2/TRBV6-3	TRBJ1-5	-	-	TGTGCCAGCAGTTACCGGGAGCATCAGCCCCAGCATTTT	CASSYREHQPQHF
TRBV12-3/TRBV12-4	TRBJ1-2	-	-	TGTGCCAGCAGCCCCGACACCCTCGGTGGCTACACCTTC	CASSPDTLGGYTF
TRBV7-2	TRBJ2-4	-	TRBD2	TGTGCCAGCAGCCTTCCGGGACTAGGCGTGTACATTCAGTACTTC	CASSLPGLGVYIQYF
TRBV19	TRBJ2-1	-	TRBD2	TGTGCCAGTAGTCCTATAACTAGCGGGAGCGGTAATGAGCAGTTCTTC	CASSPITSGSGNEQFF
TRBV19	TRBJ2-7	-	-	TGTGCCAGTAGTATAGACGGACAGAACTCCTACGAGCAGTACTTC	CASSIDGQNSYEQYF
TRBV29-1	TRBJ2-7	-	TRBD1	TGCAGCGTTGTCCGGGACAGGGGGAAAAAAAGCTACGAGCAGTACTTC	CSVVRDRGKKSYEQYF
TRBV2	TRBJ2-7	-	-	TGTGCCAGCAGTCAGAGACTGGCTTTATCCTACGAGCAGTACTTC	CASSQRLALSYEQYF
TRBV7-2	TRBJ1-6	-	-	TGTGCCAGCGGAGGGGTCCGTAATTCACCCCTCCACTTT	CASGGVRNSPLHF
TRBV2	TRBJ1-1	-	-	TGTGCCAGCAGTGTTGGGGCCGGCACTGAAGCTTTCTTT	CASSVGAGTEAFF
TRBV19	TRBJ1-5	-	TRBD1	TGTGCCATCGCAGGGGGACGAAATCAGCCCCAGCATTTT	CAIAGGRNQPQHF
TRBV6-2/TRBV6-3	TRBJ1-2	-	-	TGTGCCAGCAGTCCGACGGGAAGCTATGGCTACACCTTC	CASSPTGSYGYTF
TRBV14	TRBJ2-2	-	-	TGTGCCAGCAGCCAGGGCCTCTACACCGGGGAGCTGTTTTTT	CASSQGLYTGELFF
TRBV7-3	TRBJ1-5	-	TRBD1	TGTGCCAGCAGCTCCTCCCCCTCAGGGGGCCAGCCCCAGCATTTT	CASSSSPSGGQPQHF
TRBV19	TRBJ1-5	-	-	TGTGCCAGTAGTAAGCAGGGTCAGCCCCAGCATTTT	CASSKQGQPQHF
TRBV27	TRBJ1-2	once	-	TGTGCCAGCAGTTTCCCCCCTTTGGTCCAGGGGAATGGCTACACCTTC	CASSFPPLVQGNGYTF
TRBV6-5	TRBJ1-4	-	-	TGTGCCAGCAGTTATTCAGCAGCACAGGGTGAAAAACTGTTTTTT	CASSYSAAQGEKLFF
TRBV29-1	TRBJ2-7	-	TRBD1	TGCAGCGTAGTAAACCGGGACAGGCGACCCTACGAGCAGTACTTC	CSVVNRDRRPYEQYF
TRBV10-3	TRBJ2-5	-	TRBD2	TGTGCCACCGGACTAGCGGGAGATTCGGTAGAGACCCAGTACTTC	CATGLAGDSVETQYF
TRBV5-4	TRBJ1-6	-	-	TGTGCCAGCACCCCTGGGGGGAATCAAAATAATTCACCCCTCCACTTT	CASTPGGNQNNSPLHF
TRBV5-6	TRBJ2-7	-	TRBD2	TGTGCCAGCAGCTTTAGCGGGAGCTACGAGCAGTACTTC	CASSFSGSYEQYF
TRBV7-9	TRBJ1-3	-	-	TGTGCCAGCAGCCACCCTGTCGCTGGAAACACCATATATTTT	CASSHPVAGNTIYF
TRBV9	TRBJ2-7	-	TRBD2	TGTGCCAGCAGCGTAGCCGGACTAGCGGGAGTTGAAGGCGAGCAGTACTTC	CASSVAGLAGVEGEQYF
TRBV19	TRBJ1-2	-	-	TGTGCCAGTAGTATCTCCACCGGCTACACCTTC	CASSISTGYTF
TRBV5-5	TRBJ2-3	-	-	TGTGCCAGCAGCTTGCCGGATACGCAGTATTTT	CASSLPDTQYF
TRBV25-1	TRBJ1-2	-	-	TGTGCCAGCAGTGGTCTTGTTCAATTTGGCTACACCTTC	CASSGLVQFGYTF
TRBV15	TRBJ1-6	-	-	TGTGCCACCAGCAGAGTAACAGGGTCGCGCTCACCCCTCCACTTT	CATSRVTGSRSPLHF
TRBV28	TRBJ2-3	-	-	TGTGCCAGCGGGGTATCCACAGATACGCAGTATTTT	CASGVSTDTQYF
TRBV7-2	TRBJ2-7	-	-	TGTGCCAGCAGCTTCCTGCCCGGGGGCTTGGATTACGAGCAGTACTTC	CASSFLPGGLDYEQYF
TRBV4-2	TRBJ1-4	few	TRBD1	TGTGCCAGCAGCCAAGTCCCCCCCGGACAGGGTAATGAAAAACTGTTTTTT	CASSQVPPGQGNEKLFF
TRBV6-1	TRBJ1-1	-	-	TGTGCCAGCAGTGAAATTACCGAAAGGGGGTCCGGATACGTGATGAACACTGAAGCTTTCTTT	CASSEITERGSGYVMNTEAFF
TRBV7-8	TRBJ2-7	-	-	TGTGCCAGCGGGAGGGGGCCCTGGGGGGAGCAGTACTTC	CASGRGPWGEQYF
TRBV12-3/TRBV12-4	TRBJ1-2	-	-	TGTGCCAGCAGAGTCGGAGTCCGTAAGGACACCTTC	CASRVGVRKDTF
TRBV29-1	TRBJ2-1	-	-	TGCAGCGTTGAGGAAGCCCGGCCACAGTTCTTC	CSVEEARPQFF
TRBV28	TRBJ1-1	once	-	TGTGCCATCATATCTACGGCTGAAGCTTTCTTT	CAIISTAEAFF
TRBV4-1	TRBJ2-2	-	-	TGCGCCAGCAGCCAACCCAGTCGCGGGGAGCTGTTTTTT	CASSQPSRGELFF
TRBV19	TRBJ1-2	few	TRBD1	TGTGCCAGTAGTCCTCAACTGACAGGGAGCTATGGCTACACCTTC	CASSPQLTGSYGYTF